This TCR beta chain came from a study of CD8 T cells in ankylosing spondylitis. Findings of the study overall: A CD8+ phenotype characterized the disease-linked clones, which were relatively rare in peripheral blood.

V trimming: 2 bases; J trimming: 7 bases; junction bases outside the gene matches: 8. Germline-derived CDR1 and CDR2 are MGHRA and YSYEKL. The CDR3 consists of 15 residues. This clonotype turned up a few times. The antigen is unknown. TCRdb redid the calling of the 5' RACE reads with MiXCR, one entry per CDR3 protein. Of 200,000 to 300,000 distinct CDR3 sequences listed, about 9.1% are singletons. The TCR comes from a male donor with ankylosing spondylitis or in good health (not recorded which). The specimen sequenced was blood, either unsorted or a sorted T cell fraction (not recorded which). The V call is TRBV4-1, the J call TRBJ2-1, with 7 bases identical to TRBD1. DNA of the CDR3: TGCGCCAGCAGCCAACAAGACAGGGCTGGGAATGAGCAGTTCTTC. Its protein is CASSQQDRAGNEQFF.